This T cell receptor (beta chain) was profiled in a study of blood T cell repertoires in COVID-19. Study-level information: Samples came from the United States, Italy and Spain, spanning acute and convalescent COVID-19. Sources were T cells, B-cell-depleted T cells, or PBMCs; the material itself was cDNA or gDNA.

Germline V CDR1 and CDR2: SGHVS, FQNEAQ. Trimming pared 3 bases from V and 4 bases from J, leaving 15 bases between. The CDR3 is 15 amino acids. Original data processing: By means of reference gene primer amplification, nucleated cell counts were estimated. Here immunoSEQ multiplex PCR was the method, and the copy in TCRdb shows in-frame clones only, minus some. The V and J calls and clone size come from that table; D and trimming were worked out from the DNA. This table holds some 70,000 clones, roughly 80% found once. The chain is built from TRBV7-8 and TRBJ1-1; weak D call: TRBD1 (5 bases). The sequenced material came from peripheral blood. The TCR comes from a woman between 70 and 85 years old with acute or convalescent COVID-19. The CDR3 spells CASSLKSQVPTEAFF. The CDR3 DNA follows: TGTGCCAGCAGCTTGAAATCACAGGTCCCCACTGAAGCTTTCTTT. Using reference TRBV7-8 and TRBJ1-1 for the parts outside the CDR3, the full variable domain is GAGVSQSPRYKVAKRGQDVALRCDPISGHVSLFWYQQALGQGPEFLTYFQNEAQLDKSGLPSDRFFAERPEGSVSTLKIQRTQQEDSAVYLCASSLKSQVPTEAFFGQGTRLTVV.